One and the same sample provided the 6 T cell receptor beta chains below, sequenced in a study of shared clonotypes between healthy human individuals. TCRdb's table, derived via immunoSEQ multiplex PCR, lists solely in-frame clones and lacks some. The sample records around 2.1 million clones, almost 96% being singletons. Material for sequencing was naive CD4+ T cells sorted from blood. Regarding subset: CD45RA+ positively selected. The receptors here all came from a man younger than 35 in good health.

This clone appeared once. V and J are TRBV18 and TRBJ2-1; 15 bases are shared with TRBD2. V shed 1 base, J shed 7 bases, and the junction held 11 bases outside the gene matches. The CDR3 length is 19 residues. CDR1 is KGHSH, CDR2 LQKENI, per germline. CDR3 DNA: TGTGCCAGCTCACCACTGACTGGACTAGCGGGAGGGTCCGAAAATGAGCAGTTCTTC. It specifies CASSPLTGLAGGSENEQFF. The whole variable domain, remainder taken from reference TRBV18 and TRBJ2-1, is NAGVMQNPRHLVRRRGQEARLRCSPMKGHSHVYWYRQLPEEGLKFMVYLQKENIIDESGMPKERFSAEFPKEGPSILRIQQVVRGDSAAYFCASSPLTGLAGGSENEQFFGPGTRLTVL.

The J gene is TRBJ2-7, the V gene TRBV5-1, with D perhaps being TRBD1 or TRBD2 (6 bases each). The CDR3 runs to 15 residues. V was clipped by 6 bases and J by 4 bases, with 20 bases between them. Germline CDR1 is SGHRS and CDR2 is YFSETQ. The CDR3 loop reads CASTEGGRALYEQYF. The CDR3 coding sequence is TGCGCCAGCACCGAGGGGGGCAGGGCCCTATACGAGCAGTACTTC.

J is TRBJ2-1 and V is TRBV2; 9 nucleotides match TRBD1. V shed 4 bases and J 7 bases; nucleotides not matched to a gene: 5. The length of the CDR3 is 14 residues. Germline CDR1 reads SNHLY; CDR2 reads FYNNEI. CDR3: CASSGGQGGNEQFF. The CDR3 region has the DNA TGTGCCAGCAGTGGGGGACAGGGTGGAAATGAGCAGTTCTTC.

The chain couples TRBV6-5 to TRBJ2-7; D remains ambiguous. Deletions cut 6 bases from V and 0 bases from J, with 9 bases between. CDR1 and CDR2 (germline): MNHEY, SVGAGI. This CDR3 is 13 amino acids long. CDR3 sequence (DNA): TGTGCCAGCAGCTCAACCGACTCCTACGAGCAGTACTTC. Translating gives CASSSTDSYEQYF.

The J gene is TRBJ2-1, the V gene TRBV13; 10 bases map to TRBD2. J lost 3 bases, V lost 4 bases, and 6 bases had no gene match. Looked up from germline, CDR1 is PRHDT and CDR2 is FYEKMQ (reference sequence). The CDR3 sequence is 16 residues long. The CDR3 reads CASSSKLAGSYNEQFF. For the CDR3, the DNA is TGTGCCAGCAGCTCGAAACTAGCGGGAAGCTACAATGAGCAGTTCTTC.

The chain is built from TRBV6-6 and TRBJ2-3; D unresolved. V was cut by 6 bases and J by 2 bases, with 9 bases left in between. The CDR3 loop spans 13 amino acids. CDR1 and CDR2 from the germline V gene are MNHNY and SVGAGI (reference sequence). The CDR3 DNA reads TGTGCCAGCAGCTCTAGAATCACAGATACGCAGTATTTT. Its protein product is CASSSRITDTQYF.